These 32 T cell receptor beta chains were sequenced from one sample in a study of OX40 agonist ivuxolimab in advanced cancers. Method: immunoSEQ multiplex PCR; TCRdb's copy keeps in-frame clones and lacks some. The sample records tens of thousands of clones, just over 85% being singletons. The sequenced sample was CD4+ or CD8+ T cells sorted from blood, obtained in a trial of the OX40 agonist ivuxolimab. All receptors come from an adult with an advanced solid tumor such as melanoma, head and neck, liver or kidney cancer.

This sequence joins TRBV5-1 and TRBJ1-1; TRBD1 aligns across 8 bases. Trimming cost V 3 bases and J 0 bases; bases outside gene matches: 4. The germline V gene encodes CDR1 SGHRS and CDR2 YFSETQ. The CDR3 totals 15 residues. CDR3 bases: TGCGCCAGCAGCTCCGACAGGGGTTTGAACACTGAAGCTTTCTTT. Amino acids: CASSSDRGLNTEAFF.

The rearrangement joins TRBV6-1 to TRBJ2-5; D call uncertain. Deletions cut 1 base from V and 4 bases from J, with 10 bases between. The V gene's germline CDR1 is MNHNS and CDR2 SASEGT. CDR3 length: 14 residues. The chain's CDR3 is CASSEVFPRETQYF. The CDR3 DNA reads TGTGCCAGCAGTGAAGTCTTCCCTCGAGAGACCCAGTACTTC.

The chain employs TRBV18 and TRBJ2-1, with 8 bases aligning to TRBD2. In germline, CDR1 is KGHSH, CDR2 LQKENI. The CDR3 runs 14 residues. Unmatched junction bases numbered 0, after V lost 3 bases and J lost 2 bases. The CDR3 here is CASSPGLAYNEQFF. The DNA of the CDR3 is TGTGCCAGCTCACCGGGACTAGCCTACAATGAGCAGTTCTTC.

The chain carries TRBV27 and TRBJ1-4; TRBD1 aligns across 7 bases. The V gene end was trimmed by 5 bases and the J gene end by 7 bases; junction bases not matched to a gene: 4. The CDR3 extends over 13 amino acids. Germline V gene data show CDR1 as MNHEY and CDR2 as SMNVEV (reference sequence). The CDR3 spells CASSTNRGEKLFF. The CDR3 DNA sequence: TGTGCCAGCAGTACCAACAGGGGTGAAAAACTGTTTTTT.

The CDR3, as DNA: TGTGCCAGCACAATACCGAACACCGGGGAGCTGTTTTTT. Its translation: CASTIPNTGELFF. The chain couples TRBV7-3 to TRBJ2-2; D gene ambiguous. Germline assignment: CDR1 SGHTA and CDR2 FQGTGA. The CDR3 is 13 amino acids. V shed 7 bases and J shed 0 bases, with 6 bases lying between them.

V gene TRBV4-1 combines with J gene TRBJ2-7; weak D call: TRBD2 (6 bases). Germline CDR1 reads MGHRA; CDR2 reads YSYEKL. V was cut by 1 base and J by 6 bases, with 10 bases left in between. The CDR3 consists of 13 residues. In nucleotides, the CDR3 is TGCGCCAGCAGCCAAGGAGGAGGGCTCGAGCAGTACTTC. Translation: CASSQGGGLEQYF.

This chain links TRBV29-1 with TRBJ1-1; weak D call: TRBD1 (5 bases). CDR3 size: 12 residues. V was clipped by 8 bases and J by 4 bases, with 14 bases between them. Germline V CDR1 and CDR2: SQVTM, ANQGSEA. The CDR3 loop reads CSHIAGPTEAFF. For the CDR3, the DNA is TGCAGCCATATAGCGGGGCCCACTGAAGCTTTCTTT. Full variable domain (remainder filled in from reference TRBV29-1 and TRBJ1-1): SAVISQKPSRDICQRGTSLTIQCQVDSQVTMMFWYRQQPGQSLTLIATANQGSEATYESGFVIDKFPISRPNLTFSTLTVSNMSPEDSSIYLCSHIAGPTEAFFGQGTRLTVV.

The chain joins TRBV5-4 to TRBJ2-1; TRBD2 aligns across 10 bases. The V gene end was trimmed by 5 bases and the J gene end by 6 bases; junction bases not matched to a gene: 8. Per germline, CDR1 SGHNT and CDR2 YYREEE (reference sequence). The CDR3 sequence is 15 residues long. The CDR3 nucleotides read TGTGCCAGCAGACGTACTAGCGGGGCCACCAATGAGCAGTTCTTC. Translation: CASRRTSGATNEQFF.

This sequence joins TRBV2 and TRBJ2-5; tentatively, D is TRBD2 (5 bases). V gave up 7 bases and J gave up 0 bases, with 6 bases separating them. The germline V gene has CDR1 SNHLY and CDR2 FYNNEI. The CDR3 is 12 residues long. CDR3 nucleotides: TGTGCCAGCAAGAGGGACCAAGAGACCCAGTACTTC. Encoded protein: CASKRDQETQYF.

This chain joins TRBV6-6 and TRBJ2-7; D remains ambiguous. Germline CDR1 reads MNHNY; CDR2 reads SVGAGI (reference sequence). V was cut by 0 bases and J by 2 bases, with 5 bases left in between. CDR3 length equals 13 residues. The DNA for the CDR3 is TGTGCCAGCAGTTACTCGCAAGCCTACGAGCAGTACTTC. Its translation is CASSYSQAYEQYF.

The rearrangement links TRBV28 to TRBJ2-3; no firm D call. Germline values: CDR1 MDHEN, CDR2 SYDVKM. The V end lost 3 bases, the J end lost 4 bases, and 5 bases lay between the germline ends. The CDR3 runs to 12 residues. CDR3 residues: CASSLLADTQYF. In DNA form, the CDR3 reads TGTGCCAGCAGTTTGCTGGCAGATACGCAGTATTTT.

V is TRBV7-9 and J is TRBJ1-1, with 7 bases aligning to TRBD1. The CDR3 extends over 12 amino acids. Germline V gene sequence: CDR1 SEHNR, CDR2 FQNEAQ (reference sequence). The trim removed 5 bases at V and 10 bases at J, leaving 7 bases unmatched. The CDR3 here is CASSRATGAAFF. As DNA, the CDR3 is TGTGCCAGCAGCCGCGCAACAGGGGCAGCTTTCTTT.

Turning to this clone: A read error may be the cause here, since a much bigger clone is one base away. The chain employs TRBV2 and TRBJ1-5; no definite D call. V was clipped by 2 bases and J by 4 bases, with 3 bases between them. Germline assignment: CDR1 SNHLY and CDR2 FYNNEI. This CDR3 has 12 amino acids. CDR3 bases: TGTGCCAGCAGTGAACCGAATCAGCCCCAGCATTTT. Protein sequence: CASSEPNQPQHF.

The chain links TRBV28 to TRBJ2-1; no firm D call. Between the trimmed V and J ends, which lost 3 bases and 1 base, there was a span of 4 bases. Germline CDR1 and CDR2: MDHEN and SYDVKM. The CDR3 contains 13 residues. The chain's CDR3 is CASSFWSYNEQFF. Written as DNA, the CDR3 is TGTGCCAGCAGTTTTTGGTCCTACAATGAGCAGTTCTTC.

This chain joins TRBV6-5 and TRBJ2-7, with 9 bases identical to TRBD1. Trimming took 4 bases from V and 2 from J; bases not matched to a gene: 3. The CDR3 runs 14 residues. Germline V gene sequence: CDR1 MNHEY, CDR2 SVGAGI. CDR3 coding DNA: TGTGCCAGCAGTTGGGACAGGGTTGCCTACGAGCAGTACTTC. Translating gives CASSWDRVAYEQYF.

The chain links TRBV19 to TRBJ2-5; a weak D match, TRBD1 (7 bases). Trimming took off 5 bases at V and 0 bases at J, with 19 bases between the two ends. The CDR3 totals 17 residues. CDR1 is LNHDA and CDR2 is SQIVND in the germline V gene (reference sequence). The CDR3 loop reads CASSSSGDRYYQETQYF. The CDR3 DNA sequence: TGTGCCAGTAGTTCGTCGGGGGACAGATATTACCAAGAGACCCAGTACTTC. Based on the CDR3 plus reference TRBV19 and TRBJ2-5, the full variable domain is DGGITQSPKYLFRKEGQNVTLSCEQNLNHDAMYWYRQDPGQGLRLIYYSQIVNDFQKGDIAEGYSVSREKKESFPLTVTSAQKNPTAFYLCASSSSGDRYYQETQYFGPGTRLLVL.

V is TRBV19 and J is TRBJ1-2; D unresolved. Germline V gene sequence: CDR1 LNHDA, CDR2 SQIVND (reference sequence). This CDR3 has 14 amino acids. Trimming left V 3 bases short and J 1 base short, with 9 bases between. The CDR3 DNA reads TGTGCCAGTAGTATCGGCATAGGTAACTATGGCTACACCTTC. Protein sequence: CASSIGIGNYGYTF.

This clone is a singleton in its sample. The chain has TRBV29-1 and TRBJ2-2; TRBD2 might be the D (7 bases). CDR3 size: 15 residues. Trimming cost V 3 bases and J 4 bases, with 15 bases left between them. Looked up from germline, CDR1 is SQVTM and CDR2 is ANQGSEA. The chain's CDR3 is CSVDSGGAGTGELFF. The CDR3 DNA follows: TGCAGCGTTGATTCGGGGGGCGCGGGCACCGGGGAGCTGTTTTTT.

The chain is built from TRBV29-1 and TRBJ2-7; TRBD2 matches at 7 bases. The CDR3 loop spans 15 amino acids. The V gene end was trimmed by 2 bases and the J gene end by 2 bases; junction bases not matched to a gene: 9. Germline V gene sequence: CDR1 SQVTM, CDR2 ANQGSEA. CDR3: CSVEPPSGPTYEQYF. The CDR3 DNA is TGCAGCGTTGAACCTCCTAGCGGACCTACCTACGAGCAGTACTTC.

The chain carries TRBV6-5 and TRBJ2-7; no definite D call. The V and J ends lost 0 bases and 0 bases respectively, with 9 bases between them. Germline V gene lookup returns CDR1 MNHEY and CDR2 SVGAGI. This CDR3 is 15 amino acids long. CDR3 region: CASSYSRKGSYEQYF. The CDR3 bases are TGTGCCAGCAGTTACTCTCGCAAGGGCTCCTACGAGCAGTACTTC.

The V gene is TRBV30, the J gene TRBJ1-1, with D uncertain. Per the germline V gene, CDR1 is GTSNPN and CDR2 is SVGIG (reference sequence). There are 12 residues in the CDR3. Trimming left V 4 bases short and J 1 base short, with 7 bases between. CDR3 coding DNA: TGTGCCTGGAACCCAGGGAACACTGAAGCTTTCTTT. It is translated as CAWNPGNTEAFF.

This chain uses TRBV12-5 with TRBJ2-1, with D possibly called TRBD1 or TRBD2 (5 bases each). Trimming removed 4 bases from V and 4 bases from J, with 17 bases in between. Per germline, CDR1 LGHNT and CDR2 FRNRAP. The CDR3 is 16 residues long. The CDR3 region is CASGSTVGDRYNEQFF. CDR3 DNA sequence: TGTGCTAGTGGTTCGACCGTGGGGGACCGGTACAATGAGCAGTTCTTC.

The chain combines TRBV19 with TRBJ1-3; 7 bases match TRBD1. Germline trimming cut 8 bases from V and 0 bases from J; bases unmatched to any gene: 7. The germline V gene encodes CDR1 LNHDA and CDR2 SQIVND (reference sequence). This CDR3 comprises 15 residues. In nucleotides, the CDR3 is TGTGCCAGTTTTGACAGGGCGGGCTCTGGAAACACCATATATTTT. Translation gives CASFDRAGSGNTIYF.

J is TRBJ2-1 and V is TRBV29-1, with 11 bases that match TRBD2. Germline assignment: CDR1 SQVTM and CDR2 ANQGSEA. CDR3 length: 18 residues. J gave up 6 bases and V 0 bases, and 13 bases lay outside the gene matches. CDR3 nucleotide sequence: TGCAGCGTTGAAGATATCCCTGAACTAGCGGGGGCCACCAATGAGCAGTTCTTC. Its protein is CSVEDIPELAGATNEQFF.

The V and J genes are TRBV7-9 and TRBJ1-2; TRBD1 agrees at 7 bases. V dropped 5 bases and J dropped 3; count of bases not matched to a gene: 6. Germline V CDR1 and CDR2: SEHNR, FQNEAQ (reference sequence). This CDR3 is built from 14 residues. DNA of the CDR3: TGTGCCAGCAGCGTGCCGGGACAGCACTATGGCTACACCTTC. This translates into CASSVPGQHYGYTF.

This rearrangement joins TRBV9 to TRBJ2-7, with TRBD1 matching over 7 bases. CDR1 is SGDLS, CDR2 YYNGEE, per germline. With V trimmed by 0 bases and J by 0 bases, 9 bases remained unmatched. There are 17 residues in the CDR3. The chain's CDR3 is CASSVGDSSLGSYEQYF. Written as DNA, the CDR3 is TGTGCCAGCAGCGTAGGGGACAGTTCATTGGGCTCCTACGAGCAGTACTTC.

The chain carries TRBV4-3 and TRBJ1-6; no firm D call. The CDR3 covers 16 residues. From germline, CDR1 is LGHNA and CDR2 YSLEER. With 4 bases removed from V and 10 bases from J, the gap between germline ends came to 20 bases. CDR3: CASSPARAPGKSPLHF. Here the CDR3 DNA reads TGCGCCAGCAGCCCAGCGAGGGCTCCTGGAAAGTCACCCCTCCACTTT.

This clone was seen once. The gene calls are TRBV5-1 and TRBJ1-1; 7 bases are shared with TRBD1. This CDR3 is 13 amino acids long. CDR1 is SGHRS, CDR2 YFSETQ, per germline. V trimming: 4 bases; J trimming: 4 bases; junction bases outside the gene matches: 4. CDR3 coding DNA: TGCGCCAGCAGCCTAGGACAGGCCACTGAAGCTTTCTTT. Translation: CASSLGQATEAFF.

The chain uses TRBV5-5 and TRBJ2-5; 9 nucleotides agree with TRBD1. The length of the CDR3 is 16 residues. Losses at the gene ends were 0 bases for V and 5 bases for J; bases not matched to a gene: 8. Germline-derived CDR1 and CDR2 are SGHKS and YYEKEE (reference sequence). The CDR3 here is CASSLGWTGAAETQYF. CDR3 coding DNA: TGTGCCAGCAGCTTGGGGTGGACAGGGGCTGCCGAGACCCAGTACTTC. Combining the CDR3 with reference TRBV5-5 and TRBJ2-5 gives the whole variable domain DAGVTQSPTHLIKTRGQQVTLRCSPISGHKSVSWYQQVLGQGPQFIFQYYEKEERGRGNFPDRFSARQFPNYSSELNVNALLLGDSALYLCASSLGWTGAAETQYFGPGTRLLVL.

This chain uses TRBV4-1 with TRBJ1-2; possibly TRBD1 for D (5 bases). The germline gives CDR1 MGHRA, CDR2 YSYEKL. The CDR3 extends over 17 amino acids. V shed 1 base and J shed 0 bases, with 15 bases lying between them. The CDR3: CASSQGLGRETNYGYTF. The DNA of the CDR3 is TGCGCCAGCAGCCAAGGTTTAGGCAGGGAGACTAACTATGGCTACACCTTC.

This sequence joins TRBV7-2 and TRBJ2-1; weak D call: TRBD2 (6 bases). The CDR3 has 15 residues. V was shortened by 5 bases and J by 6 bases, with 17 bases between the two germline ends. Per the germline V gene, CDR1 is SGHTA and CDR2 is FQGNSA. The CDR3 loop reads CASSRRDFGGNEQFF. CDR3 in DNA: TGTGCCAGCAGCAGGCGGGACTTTGGGGGCAATGAGCAGTTCTTC.

This rearrangement joins TRBV9 to TRBJ2-7, with TRBD1 as a possible D gene (7 bases). Germline V gives CDR1 SGDLS, CDR2 YYNGEE. CDR3 length: 14 amino acids. V was pared by 6 bases and J by 3 bases, with 16 bases between. Here the CDR3 reads CASNLGGTDYEQYF. CDR3 DNA sequence: TGTGCCAGCAACCTAGGGGGGACAGACTACGAGCAGTACTTC. Supplemented by reference TRBV9 and TRBJ2-7, the full variable domain reads DSGVTQTPKHLITATGQRVTLRCSPRSGDLSVYWYQQSLDQGLQFLIQYYNGEERAKGNILERFSAQQFPDLHSELNLSSLELGDSALYFCASNLGGTDYEQYFGPGTRLTVT.